This entry lists 2 T cell receptor beta chains sequenced from one sample in a study of T cell responses to AZD1222 COVID-19 vaccine. Libraries were prepared by immunoSEQ multiplex PCR; TCRdb keeps only in-frame clonotypes and omits some of them. The data contain about 110,000 clones, roughly 87% of them singletons. The starting material was peripheral blood, obtained on day 0 of AZD1222 vaccination. All receptors derive from an adult in good health.

In nucleotides, the CDR3 is TGTGCCACCAGTGACTCCGCAGGGGGCTGGGAGCAGTACTTC. The encoded protein is CATSDSAGGWEQYF. The chain joins TRBV24-1 to TRBJ2-7; the match to TRBD1 covers 8 bases. The germline CDR1 and CDR2 sequences are KGHDR and SFDVKD. CDR3 length equals 14 residues. J lost 7 bases, V lost 4 bases, and 8 bases had no gene match.

The chain carries TRBV28 and TRBJ1-6; 7 bases line up with TRBD1. This CDR3 is built from 15 residues. Losses at the gene ends were 5 bases for V and 9 bases for J; bases not matched to a gene: 10. Germline V gene sequence: CDR1 MDHEN, CDR2 SYDVKM. The CDR3 sequence: CASSPVDRDGSPLHF. The CDR3 region has the DNA TGTGCCAGCAGTCCCGTCGACAGGGACGGTTCACCCCTCCACTTT.